This is a list of T cell receptor beta chains from one sample in a study of blood T cell repertoires in COVID-19. Clones were sequenced by immunoSEQ multiplex PCR, and TCRdb holds only the in-frame ones, with some missing. The sample includes 140,000 or so clones, about 79% of them seen just once. Material for sequencing was peripheral blood. These receptors were collected from an elderly woman with acute or convalescent COVID-19. CDR3s include the opening cysteine and the closing phenylalanine or tryptophan. A D gene is named only where the DNA matches it firmly. Only part of the rows carry a size: once, few, many, or a class if the clone is expanded.

>TRBJ1-1|15|NA|TRBD1|TRBV18
CASSSQGALHTEAFF
TGTGCCAGCTCATCACAGGGGGCACTGCACACTGAAGCTTTCTTT
>TRBJ1-3|14|NA|NA|TRBV25-1
CASTTGSSGNTIYF
TGTGCCAGCACCACGGGGAGCTCTGGAAACACCATATATTTT
>TRBJ2-7|15|NA|NA|TRBV29-1
CSVEGPTGLGREQYF
TGCAGCGTTGAAGGCCCGACGGGACTGGGGCGGGAGCAGTACTTC
>TRBJ1-5|17|once|NA|TRBV3-1/TRBV3-2
CASSQDLGQPGGQPQHF
TGTGCCAGCAGCCAAGATCTAGGCCAACCTGGCGGGCAGCCCCAGCATTTT
>TRBJ1-5|15|NA|TRBD1|TRBV5-6
CASSKRDRGLQPQHF
TGTGCCAGCAGCAAAAGGGACAGGGGGCTTCAGCCCCAGCATTTT
>TRBJ1-6|15|NA|NA|TRBV5-1
CASSPGGSSNSPLHF
TGCGCCAGCAGCCCTGGAGGGTCATCAAATTCACCCCTCCACTTT
>TRBJ2-5|17|few|TRBD1|TRBV25-1
CASSVGTGLQRQETQYF
TGTGCCAGCAGTGTAGGGACAGGGCTACAGAGGCAAGAGACCCAGTACTTC
>TRBJ2-5|14|NA|NA|TRBV11-3
CASSLAGREETQYF
TGTGCCAGCAGCCTGGCGGGAAGGGAAGAGACCCAGTACTTC
>TRBJ1-4|21|NA|NA|TRBV7-8
CASSHSWWAADPTVTNEKLFF
TGTGCCAGCAGTCATAGTTGGTGGGCAGCCGACCCCACAGTAACTAATGAAAAACTGTTTTTT
>TRBJ2-3|16|NA|NA|TRBV5-1
CASSPGWGRITDTQYF
TGCGCCAGCAGCCCGGGGTGGGGGCGCATCACAGATACGCAGTATTTT
>TRBJ2-5|15|NA|NA|TRBV19
CASSPSTGYQETQYF
TGTGCCAGTAGTCCGTCGACAGGATACCAAGAGACCCAGTACTTC
>TRBJ1-5|14|NA|NA|TRBV6-5
CASSYTVGNQPQHF
TGTGCCAGCAGTTATACGGTTGGCAATCAGCCCCAGCATTTT
>TRBJ2-6|20|NA|TRBD1|TRBV5-1
CASSLFVGTGGSSGANVLTF
TGCGCCAGCAGCTTGTTTGTCGGGACAGGGGGCAGCTCTGGGGCCAACGTCCTGACTTTC
>TRBJ1-2|13|NA|NA|TRBV19
CASKRAGNYGYTF
TGTGCCAGTAAACGGGCAGGGAACTATGGCTACACCTTC
>TRBJ1-2|13|NA|TRBD1|TRBV6-6
CASSYSSDRDYTF
TGTGCCAGCAGTTACTCTAGCGACAGGGACTACACCTTC